Detailed here is one T cell receptor beta chain. Added to each PCR by spiking were synthetic TCR analog templates. The repertoire was sequenced with immunoSEQ multiplex PCR; TCRdb's copy has only in-frame clones and lacks some. The top ten hold roughly 3.6% of the sample, which has 45,000 to 50,000 clones, 88% seen once. The sample is drawn from a study of PD-L1 blockade in urothelial cancer. Study as a whole: Patients initiated atezolizumab in the mid-2010s at 1,200 mg intravenously every 3 weeks. Peripheral blood specimens exhibited a median yield of approximately 150,000 T cells.

CDR1 is SGHTA, CDR2 FQGNSA, per germline. The CDR3 is 15 residues long. V was pared by 1 base and J by 2 bases, with 12 bases between. Sequencing used PBMCs, obtained around atezolizumab (anti-PD-L1) treatment. The receptor was isolated from a man at least 80 years old with urothelial cancer. The chain couples TRBV7-2 to TRBJ2-7; a possible D gene is TRBD2 (5 bases). The CDR3 DNA reads as TGTGCCAGCAGCTTAGGCCCAGCGGAGACCTACGAGCAGTACTTC. Translating it yields CASSLGPAETYEQYF. Full variable domain (outside the CDR3, taken from reference TRBV7-2 and TRBJ2-7): GAGVSQSPSNKVTEKGKDVELRCDPISGHTALYWYRQSLGQGLEFLIYFQGNSAPDKSGLPSDRFSAERTGGSVSTLTIQRTQQEDSAVYLCASSLGPAETYEQYFGPGTRLTVT.